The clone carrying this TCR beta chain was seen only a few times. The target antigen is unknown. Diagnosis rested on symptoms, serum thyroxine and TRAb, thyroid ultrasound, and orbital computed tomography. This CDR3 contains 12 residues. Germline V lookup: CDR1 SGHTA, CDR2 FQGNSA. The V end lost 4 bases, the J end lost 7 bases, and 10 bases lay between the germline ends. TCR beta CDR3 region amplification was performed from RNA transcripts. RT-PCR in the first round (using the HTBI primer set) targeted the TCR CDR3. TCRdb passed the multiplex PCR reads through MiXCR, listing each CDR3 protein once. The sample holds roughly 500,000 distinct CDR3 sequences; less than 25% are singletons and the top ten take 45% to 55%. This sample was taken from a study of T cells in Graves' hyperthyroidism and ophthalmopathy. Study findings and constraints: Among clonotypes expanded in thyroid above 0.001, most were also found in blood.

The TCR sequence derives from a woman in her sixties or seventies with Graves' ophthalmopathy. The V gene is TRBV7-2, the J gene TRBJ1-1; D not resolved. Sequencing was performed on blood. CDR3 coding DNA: TGTGCCAGCAGCTCTAACAGAATTGAAGCTTTCTTT. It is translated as CASSSNRIEAFF.